This TCR beta chain was sequenced during a study of siplizumab effects on memory and regulatory T cells. Remarks on this clone: What it binds is not known.

TCRdb's table, derived via immunoSEQ multiplex PCR, lists solely in-frame clones and lacks some. Of about 26,000 clones in the sample, roughly 84% were seen once. The V gene end was trimmed by 1 base and the J gene end by 0 bases; junction bases not matched to a gene: 10. Germline CDR1 is SGHAT and CDR2 is FQNNGV. The CDR3 runs 18 residues. General observations from the study: Naive T cells appeared more diverse than memory cells and seemed to be major alloresponse contributors. Among sequences traceable to unstimulated CD4+ memory cells, alloreactive ones were significantly reduced by siplizumab.

The specimen sequenced was memory CD4+ T cells sorted from blood. This rearrangement joins TRBV11-2 to TRBJ2-3; 7 nucleotides match TRBD1. This TCR came from a human donor in good health. The CDR3 DNA sequence: TGTGCCAGCAGCTTAGGACATGGGACAGACCCTAGCACAGATACGCAGTATTTT. Protein sequence: CASSLGHGTDPSTDTQYF. Based on the CDR3 plus reference TRBV11-2 and TRBJ2-3, the full variable domain is EAGVAQSPRYKIIEKRQSVAFWCNPISGHATLYWYQQILGQGPKLLIQFQNNGVVDDSQLPKDRFSAERLKGVDSTLKIQPAKLEDSAVYLCASSLGHGTDPSTDTQYFGPGTRLTVL.